This T cell receptor (beta chain) stems from a study of blood T cell repertoires in COVID-19 (dated by TCRdb to 2020 to 2021). With regard to the full study: Collaborator samples came from the United States, Italy and Spain and covered acute and convalescent phases of COVID-19. The repertoires were released in a freely available public database meant as a resource for research on the immune response to SARS-CoV-2. The samples were drawn from the first 160 participants of the ongoing ImmuneRACE study and from 950 to 1,500 subjects provided by 6 global collaborators. The dataset comprised deeply sampled blood TCRbeta repertoires from subjects exposed to, actively infected with, or recovered from COVID-19. The sample metadata nearly always contained a de-identified subject ID, COVID-19 status, age in years and sex. Where available, HLA class I and class II types were taken from metadata supplied by the sample provider and were not determined by assay-based typing. The prospective study material was composed of cDNA or gDNA derived from T cells, B-cell-depleted T cells, or PBMCs.

In Seattle, one collaborating source enrolled patients while the infection was active and tracked those patients longitudinally over the course of disease. Whole blood was collected in K2EDTA tubes by collaborating institutions according to the institutions' own protocols. For TCRbeta analysis, collaborators shipped samples as frozen whole blood, isolated PBMCs, or DNA extracted from either of those sample types. Concerning this clone itself: Which antigen it targets is not known. Per-base quality was not reported, and no clone a single base away is much larger than it.

TCRbeta CDR3 regions were amplified from genomic DNA using the immunoSEQ Assay, a bias-controlled multiplex PCR. On the study's bioinformatics: Within the assay, amplification of reference gene primers was used to estimate how many nucleated cells each sample contained. To quantify the absolute abundance of each unique TCRbeta CDR3 rearrangement, sequence reads were collapsed and filtered. Productive Simpson clonality was computed per sample as the square root of Simpson's diversity index over productive rearrangements. TCRdb holds this immuneACCESS table with in-frame rearrangements only. Some clones are missing; in checked studies, unresolved V genes explain under half, and the rest has no known cause. The D gene and trimming were derived from the DNA, and the V and J assignments and clone size from that table. Within this sample are roughly 150,000 clones, with 79% of them counted one time only. The ten largest clones represent 8.1% of the sample.

The cysteine opens and the phenylalanine closes a CDR3 of 15 amino acids. Left in the record is the CDR3 DNA by itself, 45 bases read in frame from the first base. The germline ends are 11 bases apart after V is trimmed by 1 base and J by 7 bases. CDR1 and CDR2 are read off the germline V gene as SGHTA and FQGNSA. Beyond this particular receptor, the publication reports: Clinical and demographic metadata were provided uncurated, with the amount varying by source and participant.

The TCR sequence derives from a woman in her sixties or seventies with COVID-19, enrolled during active disease. Sequenced input: peripheral blood. The V and J genes are TRBV7-2 and TRBJ1-6, with TRBD1 as a weak D call on 6 bases. Here the CDR3 is given as CASSLGGGVNSPLHF. The bases are TGTGCCAGCAGCTTAGGCGGGGGCGTGAATTCACCCCTCCACTTT.